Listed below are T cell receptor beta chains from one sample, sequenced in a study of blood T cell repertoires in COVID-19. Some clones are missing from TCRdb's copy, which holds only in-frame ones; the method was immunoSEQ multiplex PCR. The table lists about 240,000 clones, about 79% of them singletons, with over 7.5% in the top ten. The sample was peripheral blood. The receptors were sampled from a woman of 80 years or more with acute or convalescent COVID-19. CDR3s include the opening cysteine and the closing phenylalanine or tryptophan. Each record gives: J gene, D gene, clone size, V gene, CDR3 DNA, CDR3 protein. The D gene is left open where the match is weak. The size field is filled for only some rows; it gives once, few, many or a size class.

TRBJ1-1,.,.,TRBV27,TGTGCCAGCAAGCGTATCCGACTTGAAGCTTTCTTT,CASKRIRLEAFF
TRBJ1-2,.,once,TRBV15,TGTGCCACCAGCAGAGAAAGAGGGACTTCCGGCTACACCTTC,CATSRERGTSGYTF
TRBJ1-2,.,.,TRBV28,TGTGCCAGCAGTTTCGGGGTTAACTATGGCTACACCTTC,CASSFGVNYGYTF
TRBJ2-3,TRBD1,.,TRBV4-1,TGCGCCAGCAGCCAAGGTCCGACAGGGACCAGCACAGATACGCAGTATTTT,CASSQGPTGTSTDTQYF
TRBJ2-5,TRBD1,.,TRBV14,TGTGCCAGCAGCCCGAGCCGGGACAGGGGGCGCCCCCTCCGTTGGGAGACCCAGTACTTC,CASSPSRDRGRPLRWETQYF
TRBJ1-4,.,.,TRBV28,TGTGCCAGCAGTCCCCTTGGAGGGAGGGAAAAACTGTTTTTT,CASSPLGGREKLFF
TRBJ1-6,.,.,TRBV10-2,TGCGCCAGCAGTGCTACGGGACACTATAATTCACCCCTCCACTTT,CASSATGHYNSPLHF
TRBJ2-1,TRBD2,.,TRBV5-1,TGCGCCAGCAGCCAAGGACTAGCGGCTGAGCAGTTCTTC,CASSQGLAAEQFF
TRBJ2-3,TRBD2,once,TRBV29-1,TGCAGCGTTGGGGAGGGAGGCGATACGCAGTATTTT,CSVGEGGDTQYF
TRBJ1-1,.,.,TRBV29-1,TGCAGCGTTGATGGAGGGGAGGCGGGGGCGGCTTTCTTT,CSVDGGEAGAAFF
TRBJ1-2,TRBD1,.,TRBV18,TGTGCCAGCTCACCCACAGGGGTAGGAGGCTACACCTTC,CASSPTGVGGYTF
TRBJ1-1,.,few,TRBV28,TGTGCCAGCAGTACAGGGAACACTGAAGCTTTCTTT,CASSTGNTEAFF
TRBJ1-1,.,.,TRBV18,TGTGCCAGCTCAGTAAACATGAACACTGAAGCTTTCTTT,CASSVNMNTEAFF
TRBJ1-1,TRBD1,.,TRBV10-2,TGCGCCAGCAACCACCGGGACAGAGGTAACACTGAAGCTTTCTTT,CASNHRDRGNTEAFF
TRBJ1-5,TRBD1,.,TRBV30,TGTGCCTGGAGGGTCCAGGGGGGCAATCAGCCCCAGCATTTT,CAWRVQGGNQPQHF
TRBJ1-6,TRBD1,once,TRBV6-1,TGTGCCAGCAGTGATGGACAGGGGGTAGTTTCGCCCCTCCACTTT,CASSDGQGVVSPLHF
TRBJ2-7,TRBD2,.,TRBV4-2,TGTGCCAGCAGCCAAGGGACTAGCGGGGGGGCCAGGGTCTACGAGCAGTACTTC,CASSQGTSGGARVYEQYF
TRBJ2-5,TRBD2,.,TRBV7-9,TGTGCCAGCAGCTTTAGCGGGGGGCACCAAGAGACCCAGTACTTC,CASSFSGGHQETQYF
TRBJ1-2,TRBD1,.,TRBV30,TGTGCCTGGATTCAGGGGGTATGGGGCTACACCTTC,CAWIQGVWGYTF
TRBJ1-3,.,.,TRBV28,TGTGCCAGCAGGGGGGGGACTGGAAACACCATATATTTT,CASRGGTGNTIYF
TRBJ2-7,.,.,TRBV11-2,TGTGCCAGCAGCTCCCGGCAGGGCACCTCCTACGAGCAGTACTTC,CASSSRQGTSYEQYF
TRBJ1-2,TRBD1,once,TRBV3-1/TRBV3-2,TGTGCCAGCAGCCACGGGACACGAAAACAGGGGAGCTATGGCTACACCTTC,CASSHGTRKQGSYGYTF
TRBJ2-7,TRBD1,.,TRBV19,TGTGCCAGTAGTACAGGGGGCTTTGGCTACGAGCAGTACTTC,CASSTGGFGYEQYF
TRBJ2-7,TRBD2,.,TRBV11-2,TGTGCCAGCAGCTTAGATCGGGGGGTGGGCTACGAGCAGTACTTC,CASSLDRGVGYEQYF
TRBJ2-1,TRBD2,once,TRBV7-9,TGTGCCAGCAGCCTGGGACTAGCGGAGGGGGTGTCGCAGTTCTTC,CASSLGLAEGVSQFF
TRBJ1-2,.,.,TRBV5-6,TGTGCCAGCAGCTACAACAGGGACTATGGCTACACCTTC,CASSYNRDYGYTF
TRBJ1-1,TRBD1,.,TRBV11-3,TGTGCCAGCAGCCCGGGGGACAGGCCGGTAGAAGCTTTCTTT,CASSPGDRPVEAFF
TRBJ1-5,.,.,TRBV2,TGTGCCAGCAGTCCTCAGGTTCAGCCCCAGCATTTT,CASSPQVQPQHF
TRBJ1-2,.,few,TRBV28,TGTGCCAGCAGTTTACCGGCGGAGTCCCTCAACTATGGCTACACCTTC,CASSLPAESLNYGYTF
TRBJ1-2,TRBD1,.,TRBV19,TGTGCCAGTAGTATAGGGGACAGAGATCGCGGCTACACCTTC,CASSIGDRDRGYTF
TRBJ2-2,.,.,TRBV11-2,TGTGCCAGCACCACCCGGGGGGGGGAGCTGTTTTTT,CASTTRGGELFF
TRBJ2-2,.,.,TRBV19,TGTGCCAGTAGTACCCTATGGGGGGAGACGAACACCGGGGAGCTGTTTTTT,CASSTLWGETNTGELFF
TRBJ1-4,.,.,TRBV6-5,TGTGCCAGCAGTTACTCCCAGGTCCCCAATGAAAAACTGTTTTTT,CASSYSQVPNEKLFF
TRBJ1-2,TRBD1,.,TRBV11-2,TGTGCCAGCAGCTCCCCAGACAGGGGGCATGGCTACACCTTC,CASSSPDRGHGYTF
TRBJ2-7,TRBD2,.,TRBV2,TGTGCCAGCAGAAAGACTAGCGGGGGGCGGGGAGAGCAGTACTTC,CASRKTSGGRGEQYF
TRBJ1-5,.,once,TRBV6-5,TGTGCCAGCAGTTACCACAGAAATCAGCCCCAGCATTTT,CASSYHRNQPQHF
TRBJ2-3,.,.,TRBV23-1,TGCGCCAGCAGTATCAAAGTGTCGGGGTGCACAGATACGCAGTATTTT,CASSIKVSGCTDTQYF
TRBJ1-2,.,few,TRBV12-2,TGTGCAAGTCGCTTAGCTCAACTTAGCACACATTCGGATAGCTACACCTTC,CASRLAQLSTHSDSYTF
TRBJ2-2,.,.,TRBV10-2,TGCGCCAGCAGTGAGGGAGCCGGGGAGCTGTTTTTT,CASSEGAGELFF
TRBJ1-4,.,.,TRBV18,TGTGCCAGCTCACCGACGACAGACGAAAAACTGTTTTTT,CASSPTTDEKLFF
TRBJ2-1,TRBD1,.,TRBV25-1,TGTGCCAGCAGTGAAGCGGCTGGGACAGGGCCCTACAATGAGCAGTTCTTC,CASSEAAGTGPYNEQFF